The 4 T cell receptor beta chains presented below share a single source sample, sequenced in a study of blood T cell repertoires in COVID-19. Sequencing was performed with immunoSEQ multiplex PCR; in TCRdb, only in-frame clones are kept and a portion is missing. The profile shows more than 200,000 clones, 65% to 90% of them singletons. The sample was peripheral blood. Receptor source: an elderly man with acute or convalescent COVID-19.

The CDR3 sequence: CASSPNSGVQETQYF. DNA for the CDR3: TGTGCCAGCAGTCCTAATAGCGGAGTCCAAGAGACCCAGTACTTC. The chain is built from TRBV11-3 and TRBJ2-5, with D maybe TRBD2 (6 bases). Germline V gene sequence: CDR1 SGHNT, CDR2 YENEEA. V shed 6 bases and J shed 1 base, with 15 bases lying between them. This CDR3 has 15 amino acids.

The chain uses TRBV18 and TRBJ2-5; D is uncertain. The V gene's germline CDR1 is KGHSH and CDR2 LQKENI. The CDR3 loop spans 13 amino acids. V lost 5 bases and J 5 bases, leaving 12 bases between the germline ends. The CDR3 sequence is CASSRSTSETQYF. DNA of the CDR3: TGTGCCAGCTCAAGGTCGACATCGGAGACCCAGTACTTC.

The rearrangement joins TRBV18 to TRBJ2-7, with 8 bases matching TRBD1. The germline CDR1 and CDR2 sequences are KGHSH and LQKENI. With 4 bases clipped from V and 7 bases from J, the junction kept 9 bases outside the gene matches. The length of the CDR3 is 14 residues. CDR3 loop: CASSLGTGLREQYV. The CDR3 region has the DNA TGTGCCAGCTCACTAGGGACAGGTCTACGAGAGCAGTACGTC.

V gene TRBV25-1 combines with J gene TRBJ2-1; 14 bases fit TRBD2. CDR1 and CDR2 from the germline V gene are MGHDK and SYGVNS. Germline trimming cut 8 bases from V and 6 bases from J; bases unmatched to any gene: 9. The CDR3 is made up of 16 amino acids. The CDR3 spells CASGGLAGVKGNEQFF. CDR3 coding DNA: TGTGCCAGCGGGGGACTAGCGGGAGTTAAAGGCAATGAGCAGTTCTTC. Complete variable domain (other parts from reference TRBV25-1 and TRBJ2-1): EADIYQTPRYLVIGTGKKITLECSQTMGHDKMYWYQQDPGMELHLIHYSYGVNSTEKGDLSSESTVSRIRTEHFPLTLESARPSHTSQYLCASGGLAGVKGNEQFFGPGTRLTVL.